What follows are 19 T cell receptor beta chains derived from one specimen sequenced in a study of blood T cell repertoires in COVID-19. The assay was immunoSEQ multiplex PCR, and TCRdb's table has in-frame clones only and misses some. Counted here are about 360,000 clones, around 87% occurring once; the ten biggest clones make up 2.5% to 3.5%. Specimen: peripheral blood. All receptors come from a human donor in a cohort sampled during active COVID-19.

V gene TRBV19 combines with J gene TRBJ1-5; 7 bases line up with TRBD1. The CDR3 consists of 16 residues. Looked up from germline, CDR1 is LNHDA and CDR2 is SQIVND (reference sequence). Unmatched junction bases numbered 12, after V lost 5 bases and J lost 5 bases. CDR3 sequence reads: CASSPPGQFFDQPQHF. The CDR3, as DNA: TGTGCCAGTAGTCCCCCGGGACAGTTCTTTGATCAGCCCCAGCATTTT.

The rearrangement joins TRBV11-2 to TRBJ2-7; 7 bases line up with TRBD1. The CDR3 contains 16 residues. Germline V gene lookup returns CDR1 SGHAT and CDR2 FQNNGV. Unmatched junction bases numbered 8, after V lost 1 base and J lost 2 bases. The CDR3 DNA reads as TGTGCCAGCAGCTTAGGGTGGGCAGGGACAGCCTACGAGCAGTACTTC. Translation gives CASSLGWAGTAYEQYF.

The rearrangement joins TRBV18 to TRBJ1-3; D call uncertain. Per the germline V gene, CDR1 is KGHSH and CDR2 is LQKENI. Trimming took off 1 base at V and 4 bases at J, with 5 bases between the two ends. The CDR3 covers 13 residues. This CDR3 is CASSPLRGNTIYF. The CDR3 nucleotides read TGTGCCAGCTCACCACTGAGAGGAAACACCATATATTTT. Full variable domain (remainder filled in from reference TRBV18 and TRBJ1-3): NAGVMQNPRHLVRRRGQEARLRCSPMKGHSHVYWYRQLPEEGLKFMVYLQKENIIDESGMPKERFSAEFPKEGPSILRIQQVVRGDSAAYFCASSPLRGNTIYFGEGSWLTVV.

The gene calls are TRBV4-1 and TRBJ1-6, with D hard to call. CDR3 length: 14 amino acids. Germline lookup yields CDR1 MGHRA and CDR2 YSYEKL. Trimming took off 7 bases at V and 5 bases at J, with 12 bases between the two ends. CDR3 protein: CASTKGENNSPLHF. As DNA, the CDR3 is TGCGCCAGCACCAAAGGAGAAAATAATTCACCCCTCCACTTT.

The chain has TRBV7-9 and TRBJ1-2; 7 positions agree with TRBD1. V lost 0 bases and J lost 8; bases outside the gene matches: 12. The length of the CDR3 is 16 residues. In germline, CDR1 is SEHNR, CDR2 FQNEAQ (reference sequence). The chain's CDR3 is CASSLAGTALTEGYTF. DNA for the CDR3: TGTGCCAGCAGCTTAGCTGGGACAGCCCTAACGGAGGGCTACACCTTC.

This clone has just a few counts. This chain connects TRBV28 to TRBJ1-4, with D uncertain. The CDR3 totals 14 residues. Between the trimmed V and J ends, which lost 8 bases and 0 bases, there was a span of 10 bases. Per germline, CDR1 MDHEN and CDR2 SYDVKM. CDR3 nucleotides: TGTGCCAGCTCACAGCCTGCAACTAATGAAAAACTGTTTTTT. It yields the protein CASSQPATNEKLFF. Based on the CDR3 plus reference TRBV28 and TRBJ1-4, the full variable domain is DVKVTQSSRYLVKRTGEKVFLECVQDMDHENMFWYRQDPGLGLRLIYFSYDVKMKEKGDIPEGYSVSREKKERFSLILESASTNQTSMYLCASSQPATNEKLFFGSGTQLSVL.

The chain is built from TRBV11-2 and TRBJ2-3; the D gene is possibly TRBD1 (7 bases). The CDR3 is 15 amino acids. The germline gives CDR1 SGHAT, CDR2 FQNNGV. The germline V and J ends were trimmed by 5 bases and 5 bases, with 17 bases remaining between them. The CDR3 DNA sequence: TGTGCCAGCAGCCTCGCGGGACAGCCCAGAGATACGCAGTATTTT. Its translation: CASSLAGQPRDTQYF. The full variable domain, its missing parts supplied by reference TRBV11-2 and TRBJ2-3, is EAGVAQSPRYKIIEKRQSVAFWCNPISGHATLYWYQQILGQGPKLLIQFQNNGVVDDSQLPKDRFSAERLKGVDSTLKIQPAKLEDSAVYLCASSLAGQPRDTQYFGPGTRLTVL.

This sequence joins TRBV6-5 and TRBJ2-1, with D possibly being TRBD1 (5 bases). The V and J ends lost 8 bases and 0 bases respectively, with 11 bases between them. The CDR3 contains 14 residues. Germline-derived CDR1 and CDR2 are MNHEY and SVGAGI. DNA for the CDR3: TGTGCCAGCCAGGGTTCAAGCTCCTACAATGAGCAGTTCTTC. As protein: CASQGSSSYNEQFF.

This rearrangement joins TRBV18 to TRBJ2-6, with a possible D match to TRBD1 (6 bases). Trimming took off 3 bases at V and 4 bases at J, with 13 bases between the two ends. Germline CDR1 reads KGHSH; CDR2 reads LQKENI. The CDR3 is made up of 16 amino acids. DNA of the CDR3: TGTGCCAGCTCACCTAACAGGGCTCCAGGGGCCAACGTCCTGACTTTC. The encoded protein is CASSPNRAPGANVLTF.

The chain couples TRBV5-6 to TRBJ2-2; TRBD1 matches 9 bases. Looked up from germline, CDR1 is SGHDT and CDR2 is YYEEEE. This CDR3 region has 15 residues. Trimming took 4 bases from V and 7 from J; bases not matched to a gene: 8. For the CDR3, the DNA is TGTGCCAGCAGCCGGGACAGGGCGGGTGTCGGGGAGCTGTTTTTT. It translates to CASSRDRAGVGELFF. The whole variable domain, filled in from reference TRBV5-6 and TRBJ2-2, reads DAGVTQSPTHLIKTRGQQVTLRCSPKSGHDTVSWYQQALGQGPQFIFQYYEEEERQRGNFPDRFSGHQFPNYSSELNVNALLLGDSALYLCASSRDRAGVGELFFGEGSRLTVL.

This clone has more than one count but fewer than ten. This chain joins TRBV3-1 (or the pseudogene TRBV3-2) and TRBJ1-5, with 8 nucleotides matching TRBD1. This CDR3 comprises 14 residues. Germline V gene sequence: CDR1 LGHDT, CDR2 YNNKEL (reference sequence). J gave up 6 bases and V 3 bases, and 4 bases lay outside the gene matches. CDR3 region: CASSQIQGGQPQHF. The CDR3, as DNA: TGTGCCAGCAGCCAGATACAGGGGGGTCAGCCCCAGCATTTT.

This clone has just one count. The sample has other DNA sequences that encode this CDR3 too. This chain connects TRBV19 to TRBJ1-1; 8 positions agree with TRBD1. Germline V gene lookup returns CDR1 LNHDA and CDR2 SQIVND (reference sequence). This CDR3 is 13 amino acids long. Trimming took 4 bases from V and 3 from J; bases not matched to a gene: 1. The CDR3 sequence: CASSTTGDTEAFF. The CDR3, as DNA: TGTGCCAGTAGTACGACAGGGGACACTGAAGCTTTCTTT.

This clone occurred once. Possible read error: a much larger clone is one base away. The same CDR3 is also encoded by other DNA sequences in this sample. This chain joins TRBV2 and TRBJ2-7, with 8 bases lining up with TRBD1. Germline CDR1 is SNHLY and CDR2 is FYNNEI. Trimming at V came to 4 bases and at J to 3 bases, leaving 2 bases not matched to a gene. This CDR3 is 13 amino acids long. CDR3 residues: CASSGTGNYEQYF. The CDR3 DNA reads TGTGCCAGCAGTGGGACAGGGAACTACGAGCAGTACTTC.

A few counts support this clone. Other DNA sequences in this sample translate to the same CDR3. The chain couples TRBV19 to TRBJ2-1; a possible D gene is TRBD2 (5 bases). Germline V gives CDR1 LNHDA, CDR2 SQIVND (reference sequence). V lost 5 bases and J lost 0, with 11 bases in between. The CDR3 contains 15 residues. DNA of the CDR3: TGTGCCAGTAGTGCGTCGGGGAGCTCCTACAATGAGCAGTTCTTC. It yields the protein CASSASGSSYNEQFF.

The rearrangement uses TRBV7-3 and TRBJ1-2; 12 bases align to TRBD1. The CDR3 is 16 amino acids. Germline V lookup: CDR1 SGHTA, CDR2 FQGTGA. The V and J ends lost 2 bases and 4 bases, in that order; junction bases with no gene match: 5. The CDR3 here is CASSLEGGQGAYGYTF. The DNA for the CDR3 is TGTGCCAGCAGCTTAGAGGGGGGACAGGGGGCCTATGGCTACACCTTC. Combining the CDR3 with reference TRBV7-3 and TRBJ1-2 gives the whole variable domain GAGVSQTPSNKVTEKGKYVELRCDPISGHTALYWYRQSLGQGPEFLIYFQGTGAADDSGLPNDRFFAVRPEGSVSTLKIQRTERGDSAVYLCASSLEGGQGAYGYTFGSGTRLTVV.

The V gene is TRBV7-9, the J gene TRBJ2-1; D is undetermined. The CDR3 has 15 residues. Trimming took off 3 bases at V and 2 bases at J, with 11 bases between the two ends. Germline assignment: CDR1 SEHNR and CDR2 FQNEAQ (reference sequence). The CDR3 loop reads CASSFGYSPYNEQFF. The CDR3 DNA follows: TGTGCCAGCAGCTTTGGGTACAGTCCCTACAATGAGCAGTTCTTC.

The genes are TRBV19 and TRBJ2-2; 7 bases are shared with TRBD1. CDR3 length: 18 amino acids. Germline CDR1 is LNHDA and CDR2 is SQIVND (reference sequence). With V trimmed by 6 bases and J by 2 bases, 15 bases remained unmatched. Here the CDR3 DNA reads TGTGCCAGTAGCCTGAAAAGACCCGGGACAGAAAACACCGGGGAGCTGTTTTTT. This codes for CASSLKRPGTENTGELFF.

This chain links TRBV4-1 with TRBJ2-3; 7 nucleotides match TRBD2. Germline-derived CDR1 and CDR2 are MGHRA and YSYEKL. V was clipped by 4 bases and J by 3 bases; unmatched bases: 10. This CDR3 contains 16 residues. The CDR3: CASSRAPGGGTDTQYF. CDR3 bases: TGCGCCAGCAGCCGGGCCCCGGGGGGAGGGACAGATACGCAGTATTTT.

This clone was seen once. The genes are TRBV4-1 and TRBJ1-5, with a weak D call TRBD1 (5 bases). The CDR3 length is 14 residues. Trimming stripped 4 bases from V and 3 bases from J, with 10 bases between. In germline, CDR1 is MGHRA, CDR2 YSYEKL. CDR3 nucleotide sequence: TGCGCCAGCAGCCCGACAGTTTCCAATCAGCCCCAGCATTTT. Its protein is CASSPTVSNQPQHF.